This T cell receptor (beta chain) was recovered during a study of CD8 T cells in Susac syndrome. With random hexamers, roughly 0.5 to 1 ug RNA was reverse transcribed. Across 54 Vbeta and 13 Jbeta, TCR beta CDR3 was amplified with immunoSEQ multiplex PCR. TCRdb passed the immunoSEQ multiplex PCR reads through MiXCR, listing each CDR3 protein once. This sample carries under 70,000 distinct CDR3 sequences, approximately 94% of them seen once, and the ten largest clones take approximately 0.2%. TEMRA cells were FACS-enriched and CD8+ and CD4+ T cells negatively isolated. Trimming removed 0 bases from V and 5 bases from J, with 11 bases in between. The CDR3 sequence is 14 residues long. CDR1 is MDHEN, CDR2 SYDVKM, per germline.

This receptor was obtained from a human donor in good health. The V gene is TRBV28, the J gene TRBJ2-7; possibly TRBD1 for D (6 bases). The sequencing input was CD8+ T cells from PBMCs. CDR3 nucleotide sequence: TGTGCCAGCAGTTTATGGACAGGACCCGACGAGCAGTACTTC. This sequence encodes CASSLWTGPDEQYF.